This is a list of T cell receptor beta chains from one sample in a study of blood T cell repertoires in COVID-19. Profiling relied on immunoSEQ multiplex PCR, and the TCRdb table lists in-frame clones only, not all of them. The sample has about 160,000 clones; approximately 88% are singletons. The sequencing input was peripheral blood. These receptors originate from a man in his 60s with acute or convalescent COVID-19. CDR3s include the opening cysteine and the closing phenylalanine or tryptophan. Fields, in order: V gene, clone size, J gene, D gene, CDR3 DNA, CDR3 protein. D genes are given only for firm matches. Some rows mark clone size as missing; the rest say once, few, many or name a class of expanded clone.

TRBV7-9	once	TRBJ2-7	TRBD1	TGTGCCAGCAGCTCTGGGACAGGCCTTCTCTACGAGCAGTACTTC	CASSSGTGLLYEQYF
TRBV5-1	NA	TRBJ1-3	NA	TGCGCCAGCTCTCCATCGGCGCGGGACGTTTATAGCTCTGGAAACACCATATATTTT	CASSPSARDVYSSGNTIYF
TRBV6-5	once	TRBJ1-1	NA	TGTGCCAGCAGTTACCAATCGCCCCTTACGGGAACTGAAGCTTTCTTT	CASSYQSPLTGTEAFF
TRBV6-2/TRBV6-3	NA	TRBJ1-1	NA	TGTGCCAGCAGCCGACTCACTAACACTGAAGCTTTCTTT	CASSRLTNTEAFF
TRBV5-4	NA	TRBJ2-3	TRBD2	TGTGCCAGCAGCTTGATGGCGGGGGGGTCAGTGGATACGCAGTATTTT	CASSLMAGGSVDTQYF
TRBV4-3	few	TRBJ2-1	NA	TGCGCCAGCAGCCGAGAGGGTTGGGAGGAGCAGTTCTTC	CASSREGWEEQFF
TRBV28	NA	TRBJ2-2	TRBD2	TGTGCCAGCAGTTTAGTACAGGGACTCGGGGGGGACACCGGGGAGCTGTTTTTT	CASSLVQGLGGDTGELFF
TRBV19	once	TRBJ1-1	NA	TGTGCCAGCAAACTACAGGTCACTGAAGCTTTCTTT	CASKLQVTEAFF
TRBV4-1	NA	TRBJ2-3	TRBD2	TGCGCCAGCAGCCAAGTGCCCAGCGGGAGGTCAGATACGCAGTATTTT	CASSQVPSGRSDTQYF
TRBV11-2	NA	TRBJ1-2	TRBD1	TGTGCCAGCAGCTTAAACAGGGGTGAAAATGGCTACACCTTC	CASSLNRGENGYTF
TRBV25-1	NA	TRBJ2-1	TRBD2	TGTGCCAGCAGTCCAGGACTAGCGGGGTACAATGAGCAGTTCTTC	CASSPGLAGYNEQFF
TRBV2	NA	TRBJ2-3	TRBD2	TGTGCCAGCAGTGTGGGGACTAGAGGAGGTACGCAGTATTTT	CASSVGTRGGTQYF
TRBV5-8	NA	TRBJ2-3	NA	TGTGCCAGCAGCCCGCTCAGGGCAGGGGCCACAGATACGCAGTATTTT	CASSPLRAGATDTQYF
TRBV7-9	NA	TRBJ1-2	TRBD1	TGTGCCAGCGGGACAGGGAACTATGGCTACACCTTC	CASGTGNYGYTF
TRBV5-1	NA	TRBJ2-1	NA	TGCGCCAGCGGGGCCCAAGGGCCCCCGAACGAGCAGTTCTTC	CASGAQGPPNEQFF
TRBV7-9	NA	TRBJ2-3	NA	TGTGCCAGCAGCTCCCTTCCGACAGCTAGCACAGATACGCAGTATTTT	CASSSLPTASTDTQYF
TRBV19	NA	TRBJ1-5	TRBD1	TGTGCCAGTACCGGGACAGGGGGCCATCAGCCCCAGCATTTT	CASTGTGGHQPQHF
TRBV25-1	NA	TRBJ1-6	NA	TGTGCCAGCAGTCCACCCGCGAGGAATTCACCCCTCCACTTT	CASSPPARNSPLHF
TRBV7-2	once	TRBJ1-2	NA	TGTGCCAGCAGCTTAGGCGGGACTGGGAGTCATGGCTACACCTTC	CASSLGGTGSHGYTF
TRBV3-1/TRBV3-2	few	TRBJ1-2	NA	TGTGCCAGCAGCCAAGGGGGCAGCGCTAACTATGGCTACACCTTC	CASSQGGSANYGYTF
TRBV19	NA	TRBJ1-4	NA	TGTGCCAGTAGTATCCGGGAGACAAGGGGAGAAAAACTGTTTTTT	CASSIRETRGEKLFF
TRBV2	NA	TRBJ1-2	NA	TGTGCCAGCAGTGACGACCCGGGCTATGGCTACACCTTC	CASSDDPGYGYTF
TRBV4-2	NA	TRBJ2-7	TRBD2	TGTGCCAGCAGCCCAGGACTAGCGGATACCTACGAGCAGTACTTC	CASSPGLADTYEQYF
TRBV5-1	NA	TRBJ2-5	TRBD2	TGCGCCAGCAGCCGACTAGCGGGGCTCCAAGAGACCCAGTACTTC	CASSRLAGLQETQYF
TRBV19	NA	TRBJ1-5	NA	TGTGCCAGTAGTATAGCAGGGAACCAGCCCCAGCATTTT	CASSIAGNQPQHF
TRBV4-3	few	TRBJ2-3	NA	TGCGCCAGCAGCGGCCGGCCCGTATCCGGGACTGCAGATACGCAGTATTTT	CASSGRPVSGTADTQYF
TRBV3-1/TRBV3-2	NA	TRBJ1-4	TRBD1	TGTGCCAGCAGCCAAGATCCCGGGACAGGTTCGTCAAAACTGTTTTTT	CASSQDPGTGSSKLFF
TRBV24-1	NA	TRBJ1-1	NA	TGTGCCACCAGTGATTCCCGTAGGGGATTTAGTACTGAAGCTTTCTTT	CATSDSRRGFSTEAFF
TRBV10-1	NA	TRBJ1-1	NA	TGCGCCAGCAGTGGCTATTTTGGCGAGGGGAGGCCTGAAGCTTTCTTT	CASSGYFGEGRPEAFF
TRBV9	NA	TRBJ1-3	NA	TGTGCCAGCAGCGTAGTTGGAGGGTCCAGCTCTGGAAACACCATATATTTT	CASSVVGGSSSGNTIYF
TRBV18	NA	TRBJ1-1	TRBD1	TGTGCCAGCTCATCAAGTATCGGGACAGGAGAAGCTTTCTTT	CASSSSIGTGEAFF